One and the same sample provided the 22 T cell receptor beta chains below, sequenced in a study of monozygotic twins with inflammatory bowel disease. TCRdb reprocessed the 5' RACE reads and stores each CDR3 protein as one record, lacking DNA. This repertoire includes about 450,000 distinct CDR3 sequences. Sequencing was carried out using blood. The origin of the receptors is a human donor with ulcerative colitis or Crohn's disease, or a healthy co-twin of an affected twin (not recorded which).

J is TRBJ2-1 and V is TRBV28; TCRdb indicates TRBD2, and absent DNA this call remains unverified. The CDR3 is 18 amino acids. Looked up from germline, CDR1 is MDHEN and CDR2 is SYDVKM. CDR3: CASSYPSQRQITYNEQFF.

The genes are TRBV6-2 or TRBV6-3 and TRBJ1-1. The CDR3 totals 12 residues. In germline, CDR1 is MNHEY, CDR2 SVGEGT. CDR3 sequence: CATKTSAIEAFF.

V usage is TRBV12-3 or TRBV12-4 and J usage is TRBJ1-1. This CDR3 is 14 amino acids long. CDR3 amino acids: CASSFVEGNTEAFF.

V usage is TRBV9 and J usage is TRBJ2-2. This CDR3 contains 16 residues. Germline CDR1 and CDR2: SGDLS and YYNGEE. The CDR3 reads CASSVAPGMGTGELFF.

This chain joins TRBV20-1 and TRBJ1-6; TCRdb's D call of TRBD1 is untestable without DNA. This CDR3 spans 16 amino acids. Germline loops: CDR1 DFQATT, CDR2 SNEGSKA (reference sequence). CDR3 protein: CSALPPRDPLDSPLHF.

The chain joins TRBV12-3 or TRBV12-4 to TRBJ2-7. This CDR3 has 13 amino acids. CDR3 amino acids: CASSLGSPYEQYF.

The chain recombines TRBV5-6 with TRBJ1-5; TCRdb picks TRBD1, but there is no DNA to check that call. CDR3 length equals 14 residues. Germline CDR1 is SGHDT and CDR2 is YYEEEE. CDR3 in amino acids: CASSLVGVTQPQHF.

V usage is TRBV18 and J usage is TRBJ2-2; TCRdb's D call, TRBD1, is unchecked because there is no DNA. The length of the CDR3 is 15 residues. The V gene's germline CDR1 is KGHSH and CDR2 LQKENI. The CDR3 sequence is CASSPDRQAAGELFF. Variable domain in full (rest from reference TRBV18 and TRBJ2-2): NAGVMQNPRHLVRRRGQEARLRCSPMKGHSHVYWYRQLPEEGLKFMVYLQKENIIDESGMPKERFSAEFPKEGPSILRIQQVVRGDSAAYFCASSPDRQAAGELFFGEGSRLTVL.

The chain is built from TRBV19 and TRBJ2-7. This CDR3 is built from 14 residues. From germline, CDR1 is LNHDA and CDR2 SQIVND (reference sequence). This CDR3 is CASSITEHPLEQYF.

The V call is TRBV30, the J call TRBJ2-3; the D call of TRBD2 rests on TCRdb alone, since no DNA is present to check it. This CDR3 comprises 14 residues. The germline V gene encodes CDR1 GTSNPN and CDR2 SVGIG (reference sequence). Here the CDR3 reads CAWIAGASTDTQYF.

The rearrangement joins TRBV15 to TRBJ2-1; TCRdb calls TRBD1, which cannot be checked without DNA. This CDR3 comprises 14 residues. Per the germline V gene, CDR1 is LNHNV and CDR2 is YYDKDF (reference sequence). Here the CDR3 reads CATSRTRTYNEQFF.

The V call is TRBV7-7, the J call TRBJ2-7; the D call from TCRdb, TRBD2, cannot be confirmed without DNA. Germline V gene lookup returns CDR1 SSHAT and CDR2 FNYEAQ (reference sequence). The CDR3 covers 14 residues. CDR3 sequence: CASSRTTLDREQYF. Together with reference TRBV7-7 and TRBJ2-7, the CDR3 gives the full variable domain: GAGVSQSPRYKVTKRGQDVTLRCDPISSHATLYWYQQALGQGPEFLTYFNYEAQPDKSGLPSDRFSAERPEGSISTLTIQRTEQRDSAMYRCASSRTTLDREQYFGPGTRLTVT.

The rearrangement uses TRBV20-1 and TRBJ2-3. This CDR3 has 16 amino acids. Looked up from germline, CDR1 is DFQATT and CDR2 is SNEGSKA (reference sequence). This CDR3 reads CSASGYRESLTDTQYF.

The V call is TRBV4-2, the J call TRBJ1-1. Germline V gene data show CDR1 as LGHNA and CDR2 as YNFKEQ. The CDR3 covers 18 residues. This chain's CDR3 is CASSTPSQDGPPNTEAFF.

J is TRBJ2-7 and V is TRBV7-8; the D gene TCRdb calls, TRBD2, cannot be checked with no DNA. CDR3 length equals 13 residues. The V gene's germline CDR1 is SGHVS and CDR2 FQNEAQ. This CDR3 is CASSLSTSGGFKF.

The chain recombines TRBV7-2 with TRBJ1-6; as DNA is missing, the TRBD1 call by TCRdb cannot be tested. CDR3 length: 15 residues. Germline V gene data show CDR1 as SGHTA and CDR2 as FQGNSA. CDR3: CASSLLSQGDSPLHF.

The rearrangement uses TRBV20-1 and TRBJ2-5; TCRdb returns TRBD1, unconfirmable since there is no DNA. Germline CDR1 reads DFQATT; CDR2 reads SNEGSKA (reference sequence). There are 12 residues in the CDR3. CDR3 residues: CSALPGAETQYF.

The V gene is TRBV5-5, the J gene TRBJ1-1. The CDR3 totals 15 residues. From germline, CDR1 is SGHKS and CDR2 YYEKEE (reference sequence). This CDR3 reads CASSLGPFENTEAFF.

CDR3: CAISSVGLAGYLSTDTQYF. The gene calls are TRBV10-3 and TRBJ2-3; TCRdb lists TRBD2, though no DNA is available to test this call. The CDR3 is 19 residues long. Germline loops: CDR1 ENHRY, CDR2 SYGVKD.

The rearrangement uses TRBV20-1 and TRBJ2-1; the TCRdb call, TRBD1, lacks DNA for checking. CDR3 length equals 15 residues. Germline lookup yields CDR1 DFQATT and CDR2 SNEGSKA (reference sequence). CDR3 sequence reads: CSARDFGGATSEQFF.

This chain connects TRBV7-9 to TRBJ1-6; TCRdb selects TRBD1, and the lack of DNA leaves this call unchecked. CDR3 length: 14 residues. Germline CDR1 and CDR2: SEHNR and FQNEAQ (reference sequence). Here the CDR3 reads CASGLDSYNSPLHF.

V usage is TRBV6-1 and J usage is TRBJ2-1; the D call from TCRdb, TRBD2, cannot be confirmed without DNA. The germline V gene has CDR1 MNHNS and CDR2 SASEGT. CDR3 length: 15 amino acids. CDR3 loop: CASSSLNSGNNEQFF.